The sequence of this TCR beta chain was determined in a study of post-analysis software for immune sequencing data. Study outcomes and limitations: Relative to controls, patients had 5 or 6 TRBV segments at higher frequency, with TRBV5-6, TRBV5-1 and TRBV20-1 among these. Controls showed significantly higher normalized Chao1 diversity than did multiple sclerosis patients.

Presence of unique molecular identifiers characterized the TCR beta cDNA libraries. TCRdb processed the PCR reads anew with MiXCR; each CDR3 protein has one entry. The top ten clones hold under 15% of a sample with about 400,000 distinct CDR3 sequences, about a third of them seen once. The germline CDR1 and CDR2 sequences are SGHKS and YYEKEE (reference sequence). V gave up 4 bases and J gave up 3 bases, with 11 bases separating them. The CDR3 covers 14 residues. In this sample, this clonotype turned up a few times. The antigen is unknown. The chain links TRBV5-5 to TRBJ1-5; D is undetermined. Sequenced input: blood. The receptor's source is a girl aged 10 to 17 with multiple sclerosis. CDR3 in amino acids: CASSPPGINQPQHF. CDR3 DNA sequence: TGTGCCAGCAGCCCTCCGGGAATCAATCAGCCCCAGCATTTT. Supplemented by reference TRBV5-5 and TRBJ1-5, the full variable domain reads DAGVTQSPTHLIKTRGQQVTLRCSPISGHKSVSWYQQVLGQGPQFIFQYYEKEERGRGNFPDRFSARQFPNYSSELNVNALLLGDSALYLCASSPPGINQPQHFGDGTRLSIL.